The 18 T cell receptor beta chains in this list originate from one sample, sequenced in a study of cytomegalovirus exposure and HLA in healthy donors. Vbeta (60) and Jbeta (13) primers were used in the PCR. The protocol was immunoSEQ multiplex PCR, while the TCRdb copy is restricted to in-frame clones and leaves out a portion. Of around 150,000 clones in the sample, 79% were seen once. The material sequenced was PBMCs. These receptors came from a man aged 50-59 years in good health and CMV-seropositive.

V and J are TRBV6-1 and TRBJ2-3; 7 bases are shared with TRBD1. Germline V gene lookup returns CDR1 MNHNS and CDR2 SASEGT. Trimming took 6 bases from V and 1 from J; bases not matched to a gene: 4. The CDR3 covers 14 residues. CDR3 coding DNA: TGTGCCAGCAGGAATCAGGGGGGCACAGATACGCAGTATTTT. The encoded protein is CASRNQGGTDTQYF.

This CDR3 is CASSRTGVYTEAFF. The DNA for the CDR3 is TGTGCCAGCAGCCGCACAGGGGTCTACACTGAAGCTTTCTTT. The V call is TRBV6-6, the J call TRBJ1-1, with 7 nucleotides matching TRBD1. Unmatched junction bases numbered 7, after V lost 6 bases and J lost 3 bases. The germline gives CDR1 MNHNY, CDR2 SVGAGI (reference sequence). The CDR3 has 14 amino acids.

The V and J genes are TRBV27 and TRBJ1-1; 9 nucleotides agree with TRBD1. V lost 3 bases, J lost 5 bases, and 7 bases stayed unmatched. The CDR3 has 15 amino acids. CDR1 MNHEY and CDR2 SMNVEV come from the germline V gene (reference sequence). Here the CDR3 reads CASSFYRGLVTEAFF. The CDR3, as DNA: TGTGCCAGCAGTTTTTACAGGGGGCTCGTGACTGAAGCTTTCTTT.

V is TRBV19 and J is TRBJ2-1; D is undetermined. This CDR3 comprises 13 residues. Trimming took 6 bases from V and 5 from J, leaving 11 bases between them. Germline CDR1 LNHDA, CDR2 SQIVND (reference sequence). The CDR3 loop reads CASSRSTNNEQFF. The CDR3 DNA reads TGTGCCAGTAGCCGGTCTACCAACAATGAGCAGTTCTTC. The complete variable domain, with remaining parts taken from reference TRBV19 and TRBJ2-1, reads DGGITQSPKYLFRKEGQNVTLSCEQNLNHDAMYWYRQDPGQGLRLIYYSQIVNDFQKGDIAEGYSVSREKKESFPLTVTSAQKNPTAFYLCASSRSTNNEQFFGPGTRLTVL.

The CDR3 sequence is CASSYQPGGGYGYTF. The CDR3, as DNA: TGTGCCAGCAGTTACCAGCCAGGGGGCGGATATGGCTACACCTTC. The rearrangement links TRBV6-5 to TRBJ1-2, with TRBD1 identical over 8 bases. The trim removed 2 bases at V and 5 bases at J, leaving 7 bases unmatched. From germline, CDR1 is MNHEY and CDR2 SVGAGI. This CDR3 region has 15 residues.

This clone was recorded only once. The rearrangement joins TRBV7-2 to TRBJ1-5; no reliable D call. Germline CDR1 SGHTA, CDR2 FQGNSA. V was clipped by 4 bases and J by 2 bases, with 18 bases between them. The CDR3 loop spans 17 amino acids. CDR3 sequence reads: CASSSLDPARGNQPQHF. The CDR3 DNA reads TGTGCCAGCAGCTCGCTAGACCCGGCCCGGGGCAATCAGCCCCAGCATTTT. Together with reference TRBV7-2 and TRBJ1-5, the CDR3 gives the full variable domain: GAGVSQSPSNKVTEKGKDVELRCDPISGHTALYWYRQSLGQGLEFLIYFQGNSAPDKSGLPSDRFSAERTGGSVSTLTIQRTQQEDSAVYLCASSSLDPARGNQPQHFGDGTRLSIL.

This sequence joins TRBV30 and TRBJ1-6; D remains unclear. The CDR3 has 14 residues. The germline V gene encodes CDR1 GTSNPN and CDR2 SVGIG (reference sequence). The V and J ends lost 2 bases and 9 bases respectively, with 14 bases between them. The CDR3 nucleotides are TGTGCCTGGAGTCACTCTAGCAGGAGTTCACCCCTCCACTTT. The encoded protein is CAWSHSSRSSPLHF.

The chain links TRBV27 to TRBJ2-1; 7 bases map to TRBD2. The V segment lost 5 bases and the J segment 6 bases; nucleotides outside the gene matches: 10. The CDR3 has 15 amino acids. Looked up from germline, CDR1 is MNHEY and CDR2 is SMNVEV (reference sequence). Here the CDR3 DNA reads TGTGCCAGCAGTCCCCGGGGGGACCTGGGCAATGAGCAGTTCTTC. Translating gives CASSPRGDLGNEQFF.

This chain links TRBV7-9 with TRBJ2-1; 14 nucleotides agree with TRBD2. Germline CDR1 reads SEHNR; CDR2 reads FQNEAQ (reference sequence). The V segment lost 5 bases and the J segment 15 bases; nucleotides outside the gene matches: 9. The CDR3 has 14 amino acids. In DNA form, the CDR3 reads TGTGCCAGCAGCCATCCGGGACTAGCGGGAGTAGGGTTCTTC. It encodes CASSHPGLAGVGFF.

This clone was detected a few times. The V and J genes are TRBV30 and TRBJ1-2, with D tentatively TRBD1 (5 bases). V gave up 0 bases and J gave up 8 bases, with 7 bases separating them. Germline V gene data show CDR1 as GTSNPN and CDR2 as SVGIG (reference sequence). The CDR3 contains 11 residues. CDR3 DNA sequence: TGTGCCTGGAGTGTACGGGGGGGCTACACCTTC. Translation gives CAWSVRGGYTF.

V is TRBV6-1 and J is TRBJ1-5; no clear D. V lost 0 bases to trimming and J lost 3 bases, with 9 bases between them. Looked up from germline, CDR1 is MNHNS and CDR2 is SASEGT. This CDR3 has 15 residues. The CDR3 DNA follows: TGTGCCAGCAGTGAAGCGCGGAGCTTCAATCAGCCCCAGCATTTT. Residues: CASSEARSFNQPQHF.

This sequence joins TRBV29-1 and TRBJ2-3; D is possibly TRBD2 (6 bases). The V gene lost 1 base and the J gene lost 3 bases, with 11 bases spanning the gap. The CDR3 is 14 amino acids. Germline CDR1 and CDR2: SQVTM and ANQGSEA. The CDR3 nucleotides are TGCAGCGTTGAAGCAGGTCTAGCGACAGATACGCAGTATTTT. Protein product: CSVEAGLATDTQYF.

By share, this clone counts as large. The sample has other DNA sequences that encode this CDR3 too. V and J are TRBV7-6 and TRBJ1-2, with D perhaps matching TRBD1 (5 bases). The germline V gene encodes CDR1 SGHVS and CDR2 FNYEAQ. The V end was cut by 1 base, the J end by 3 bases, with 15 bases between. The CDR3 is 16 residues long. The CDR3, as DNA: TGTGCCAGCAGCTTAGAGGCCCAGGGAGGGTACTATGGCTACACCTTC. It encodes CASSLEAQGGYYGYTF.

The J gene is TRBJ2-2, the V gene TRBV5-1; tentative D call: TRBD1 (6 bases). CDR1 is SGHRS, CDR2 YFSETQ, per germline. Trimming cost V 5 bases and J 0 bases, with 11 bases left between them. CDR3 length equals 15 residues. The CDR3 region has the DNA TGCGCCAGCAGGGGGGCAGGGACGAACACCGGGGAGCTGTTTTTT. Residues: CASRGAGTNTGELFF. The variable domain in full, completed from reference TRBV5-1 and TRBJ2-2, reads KAGVTQTPRYLIKTRGQQVTLSCSPISGHRSVSWYQQTPGQGLQFLFEYFSETQRNKGNFPGRFSGRQFSNSRSEMNVSTLELGDSALYLCASRGAGTNTGELFFGEGSRLTVL.

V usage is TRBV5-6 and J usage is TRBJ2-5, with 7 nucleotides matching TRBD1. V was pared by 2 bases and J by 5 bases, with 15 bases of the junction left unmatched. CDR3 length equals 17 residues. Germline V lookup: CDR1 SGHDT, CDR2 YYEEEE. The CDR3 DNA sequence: TGTGCCAGCAGCTTAAGTGCGATTGAGACAGGGTGGGAGACCCAGTACTTC. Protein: CASSLSAIETGWETQYF.

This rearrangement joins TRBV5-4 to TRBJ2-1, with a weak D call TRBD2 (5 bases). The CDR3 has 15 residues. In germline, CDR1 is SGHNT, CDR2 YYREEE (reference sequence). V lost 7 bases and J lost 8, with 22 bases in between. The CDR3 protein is CASSKTGIFQDEQFF. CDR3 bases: TGTGCCAGCTCAAAAACCGGGATCTTCCAGGATGAGCAGTTCTTC.

This chain's CDR3 is CASTPPSGTGSYRDTQYF. The CDR3 DNA reads TGTGCCAGCACCCCGCCCTCCGGGACAGGGTCCTATCGGGATACGCAGTATTTT. The rearrangement links TRBV7-9 to TRBJ2-3, with 9 bases lining up with TRBD1. Trimming took 7 bases from V and 6 from J; bases not matched to a gene: 20. In germline, CDR1 is SEHNR, CDR2 FQNEAQ (reference sequence). This CDR3 contains 18 residues.

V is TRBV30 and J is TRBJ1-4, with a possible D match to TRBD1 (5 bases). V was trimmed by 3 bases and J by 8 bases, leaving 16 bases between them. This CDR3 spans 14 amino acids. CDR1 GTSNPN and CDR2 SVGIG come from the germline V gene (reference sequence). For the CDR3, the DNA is TGTGCCTGGAGCCCTGGGGTTTCAGGGGAAAAACTGTTTTTT. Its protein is CAWSPGVSGEKLFF.